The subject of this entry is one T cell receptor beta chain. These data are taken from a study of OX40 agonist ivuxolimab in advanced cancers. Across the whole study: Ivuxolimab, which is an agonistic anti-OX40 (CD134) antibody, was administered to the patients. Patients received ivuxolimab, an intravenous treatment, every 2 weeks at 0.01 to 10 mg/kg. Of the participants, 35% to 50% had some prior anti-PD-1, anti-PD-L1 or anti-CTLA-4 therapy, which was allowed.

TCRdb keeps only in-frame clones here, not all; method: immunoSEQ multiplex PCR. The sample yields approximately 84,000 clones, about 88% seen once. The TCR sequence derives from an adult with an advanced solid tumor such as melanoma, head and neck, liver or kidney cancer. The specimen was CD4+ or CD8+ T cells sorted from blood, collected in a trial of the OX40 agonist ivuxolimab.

The CDR3 sequence: CASSARASGGTSTDTQYF. The CDR3 bases are TGTGCCAGCAGTGCCCGGGCTAGCGGGGGGACCAGCACAGATACGCAGTATTTT. This chain connects TRBV2 to TRBJ2-3; TRBD2 aligns across 11 bases. J lost 0 bases, V lost 4 bases, and 9 bases had no gene match. CDR1 SNHLY and CDR2 FYNNEI come from the germline V gene. This CDR3 has 18 residues.